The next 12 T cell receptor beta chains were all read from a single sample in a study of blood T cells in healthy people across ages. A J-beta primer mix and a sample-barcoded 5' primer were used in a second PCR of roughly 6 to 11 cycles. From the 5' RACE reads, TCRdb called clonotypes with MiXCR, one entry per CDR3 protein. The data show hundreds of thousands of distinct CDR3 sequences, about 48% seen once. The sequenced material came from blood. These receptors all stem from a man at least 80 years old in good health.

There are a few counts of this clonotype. The CDR3, as DNA: TGTGCCACTGCCCCCGGGACTATGTACAATGAGCAGTTCTTC. Translated: CATAPGTMYNEQFF. V is TRBV10-3 and J is TRBJ2-1; 7 bases agree with TRBD2. The V gene end was trimmed by 10 bases and the J gene end by 4 bases; junction bases not matched to a gene: 10. This CDR3 comprises 14 residues. Germline CDR1 and CDR2: ENHRY and SYGVKD.

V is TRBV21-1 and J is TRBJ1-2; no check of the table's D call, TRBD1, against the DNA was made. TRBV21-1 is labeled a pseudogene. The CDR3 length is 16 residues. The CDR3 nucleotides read TGTGCCAGCACCAAACAGCAAATCAGGGTTCGCTATGGCTACACCTTC. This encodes CASTKQQIRVRYGYTF.

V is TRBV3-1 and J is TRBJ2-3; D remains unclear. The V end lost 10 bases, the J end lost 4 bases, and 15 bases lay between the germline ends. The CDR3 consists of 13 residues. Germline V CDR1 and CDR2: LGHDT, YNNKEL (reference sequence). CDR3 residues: CATQLRAADTQYF. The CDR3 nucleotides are TGTGCCACCCAGTTGAGAGCCGCAGATACGCAGTATTTT.

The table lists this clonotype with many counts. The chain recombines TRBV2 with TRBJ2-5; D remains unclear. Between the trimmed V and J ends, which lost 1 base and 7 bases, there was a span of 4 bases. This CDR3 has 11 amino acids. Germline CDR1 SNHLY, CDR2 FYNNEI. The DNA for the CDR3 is TGTGCCAGCAGTGAAGGTGGGACCCAGTACTTC. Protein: CASSEGGTQYF.

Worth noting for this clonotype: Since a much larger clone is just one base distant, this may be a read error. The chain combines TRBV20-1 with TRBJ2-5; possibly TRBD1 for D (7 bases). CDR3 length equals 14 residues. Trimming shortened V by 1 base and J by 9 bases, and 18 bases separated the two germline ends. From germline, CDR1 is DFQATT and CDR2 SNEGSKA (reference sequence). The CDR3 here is CSARGGQGGRAQYF. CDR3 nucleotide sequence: TGCAGTGCTAGAGGAGGGCAGGGGGGTAGGGCCCAGTACTTC.

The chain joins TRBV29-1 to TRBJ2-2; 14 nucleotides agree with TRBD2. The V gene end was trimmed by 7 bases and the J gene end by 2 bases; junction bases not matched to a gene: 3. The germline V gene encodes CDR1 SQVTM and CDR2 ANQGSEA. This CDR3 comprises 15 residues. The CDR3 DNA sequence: TGCAGCGCTGGGACTAGCGGGAGCAACACCGGGGAGCTGTTTTTT. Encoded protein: CSAGTSGSNTGELFF.

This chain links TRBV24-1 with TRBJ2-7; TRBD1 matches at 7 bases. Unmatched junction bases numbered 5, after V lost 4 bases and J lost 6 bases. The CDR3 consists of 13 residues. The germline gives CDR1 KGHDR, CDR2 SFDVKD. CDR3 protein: CATSDGTVSEQYF. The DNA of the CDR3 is TGTGCCACCAGTGACGGGACAGTAAGCGAGCAGTACTTC.

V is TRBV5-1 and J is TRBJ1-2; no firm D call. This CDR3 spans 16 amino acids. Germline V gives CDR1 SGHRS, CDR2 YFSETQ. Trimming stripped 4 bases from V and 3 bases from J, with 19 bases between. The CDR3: CASSPNWDHSDYGYTF. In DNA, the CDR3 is TGCGCCAGCAGCCCAAACTGGGATCACTCGGACTATGGCTACACCTTC.

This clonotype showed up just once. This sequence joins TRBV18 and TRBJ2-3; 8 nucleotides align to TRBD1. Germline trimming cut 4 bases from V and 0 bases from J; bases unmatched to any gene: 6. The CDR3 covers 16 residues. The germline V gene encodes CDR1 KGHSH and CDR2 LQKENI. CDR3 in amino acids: CASSLPRDRSTDTQYF. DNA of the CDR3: TGTGCCAGCTCACTCCCGCGGGACAGGAGCACAGATACGCAGTATTTT.

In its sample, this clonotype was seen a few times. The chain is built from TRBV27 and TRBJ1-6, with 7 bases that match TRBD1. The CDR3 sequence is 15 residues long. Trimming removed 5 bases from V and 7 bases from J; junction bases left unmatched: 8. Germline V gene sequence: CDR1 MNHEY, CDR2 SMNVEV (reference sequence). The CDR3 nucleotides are TGTGCCAGCAGTCCGCACACAGGGGTAAATTCACCCCTCCACTTT. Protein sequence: CASSPHTGVNSPLHF.

CDR3 nucleotide sequence: TGCGCCAGCAGCCGCCGACTAGCGGGAGAAGACGAGCAGTACTTC. As protein: CASSRRLAGEDEQYF. The chain has TRBV4-1 and TRBJ2-7; 12 nucleotides line up with TRBD2. CDR1 is MGHRA and CDR2 is YSYEKL in the germline V gene. The CDR3 is 15 residues long. V gave up 4 bases and J gave up 5 bases; unmatched junction bases: 6.

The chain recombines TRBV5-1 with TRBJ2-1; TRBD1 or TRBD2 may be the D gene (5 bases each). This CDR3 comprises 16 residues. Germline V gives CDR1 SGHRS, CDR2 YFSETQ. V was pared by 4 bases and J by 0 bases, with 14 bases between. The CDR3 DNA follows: TGCGCCAGCAGCCCGGCTGGGGGAAGCTCCTACAATGAGCAGTTCTTC. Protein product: CASSPAGGSSYNEQFF.